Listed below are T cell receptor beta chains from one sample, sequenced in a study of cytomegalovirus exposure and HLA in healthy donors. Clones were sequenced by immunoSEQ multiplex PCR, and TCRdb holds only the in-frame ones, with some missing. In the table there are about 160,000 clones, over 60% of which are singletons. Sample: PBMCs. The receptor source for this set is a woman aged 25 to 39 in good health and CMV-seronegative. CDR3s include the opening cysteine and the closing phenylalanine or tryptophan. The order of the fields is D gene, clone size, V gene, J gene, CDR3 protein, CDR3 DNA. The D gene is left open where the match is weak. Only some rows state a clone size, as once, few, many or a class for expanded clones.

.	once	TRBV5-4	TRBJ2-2	CASSPGQARPGELFF	TGTGCCAGCAGCCCGGGACAAGCCCGCCCCGGGGAGCTGTTTTTT
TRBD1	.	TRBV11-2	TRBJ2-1	CASSLEGTGVAHEQFF	TGTGCCAGCAGCTTAGAAGGGACAGGGGTTGCCCATGAGCAGTTCTTC
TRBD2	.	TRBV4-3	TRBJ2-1	CASSPGRALNEQFF	TGCGCCAGCAGTCCCGGGAGGGCCCTCAATGAGCAGTTCTTC
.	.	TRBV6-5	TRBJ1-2	CASSYGFYYGYTF	TGTGCCAGCAGTTACGGCTTCTACTATGGCTACACCTTC
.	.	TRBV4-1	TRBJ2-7	CASSQVLGVLYEQYF	TGCGCCAGCAGCCAAGTTCTAGGGGTTCTCTACGAGCAGTACTTC
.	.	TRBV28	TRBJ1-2	CASSPGYGYTF	TGTGCCAGCAGTCCCGGCTATGGCTACACCTTC
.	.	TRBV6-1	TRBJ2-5	CASNLIGDLQETQYF	TGTGCCAGCAATCTGATAGGGGATCTGCAAGAGACCCAGTACTTC
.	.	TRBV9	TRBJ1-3	CASSVGPGSWSFSGNTIYF	TGTGCCAGCAGCGTAGGTCCGGGGAGTTGGTCTTTCTCTGGAAACACCATATATTTT
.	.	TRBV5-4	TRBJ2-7	CASSSGDEGEQYF	TGTGCCAGCAGCTCGGGAGACGAGGGCGAGCAGTACTTC
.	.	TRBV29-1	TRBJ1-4	CSVSRDIGTTNEKLFF	TGCAGCGTTTCCCGGGACATAGGAACAACTAATGAAAAACTGTTTTTT
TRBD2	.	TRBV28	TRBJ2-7	CASSDGTIGGNLYEQYF	TGTGCCAGCAGTGACGGGACTATCGGGGGGAACCTCTACGAGCAGTACTTC
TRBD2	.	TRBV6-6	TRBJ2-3	CASTPQRGGGTDTQYF	TGTGCCAGCACCCCCCAGCGGGGCGGTGGCACAGATACGCAGTATTTT
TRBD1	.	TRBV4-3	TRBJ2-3	CASSQAGTGFTATDTQYF	TGCGCCAGCAGCCAAGCGGGGACAGGGTTTACCGCCACAGATACGCAGTATTTT
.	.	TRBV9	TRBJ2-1	CASTGTNLNEQFF	TGTGCCAGCACGGGTACTAATTTAAATGAGCAGTTCTTC
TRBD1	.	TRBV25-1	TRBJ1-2	CASSDGTGIGYTF	TGTGCCAGCAGCGATGGGACAGGGATTGGCTACACCTTC
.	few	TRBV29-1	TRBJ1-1	CSDLGGEDTEAFF	TGCAGCGATTTAGGAGGAGAAGACACTGAAGCTTTCTTT
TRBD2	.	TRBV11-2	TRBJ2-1	CASSPRTSGRALRNEQFF	TGTGCCAGCAGCCCCCGGACTAGCGGGAGGGCCTTACGCAATGAGCAGTTCTTC
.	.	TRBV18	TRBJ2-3	CASTTAPASRDTQYF	TGTGCCAGCACCACGGCTCCAGCGTCCCGGGATACGCAGTATTTT
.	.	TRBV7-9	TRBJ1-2	CASGADYGYTF	TGTGCCAGCGGGGCAGACTATGGCTACACCTTC
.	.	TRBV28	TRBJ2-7	CASSLGSYEQYF	TGTGCCAGCAGTTTAGGCAGCTACGAGCAGTACTTC
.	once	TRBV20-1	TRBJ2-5	CSAYKETQYF	TGCAGTGCCTATAAAGAGACCCAGTACTTC
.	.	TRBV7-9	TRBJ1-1	CASSLTGSTEAFF	TGTGCCAGCAGCCTAACAGGGAGTACTGAAGCTTTCTTT
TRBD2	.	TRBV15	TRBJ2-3	CATSSSSGNTDTQYF	TGTGCCACCAGTAGCTCTAGCGGGAACACAGATACGCAGTATTTT
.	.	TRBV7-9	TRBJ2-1	CSSSLVIVLSRKATNEQFF	TGTTCCAGCAGCTTAGTTATAGTACTGTCGCGGAAGGCAACGAATGAGCAGTTCTTC
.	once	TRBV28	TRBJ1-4	CASIWAQSNEKLFF	TGTGCCAGCATATGGGCCCAGAGTAATGAAAAACTGTTTTTT
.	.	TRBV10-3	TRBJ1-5	CAISGSDQPQHF	TGTGCCATCAGTGGTTCGGATCAGCCCCAGCATTTT
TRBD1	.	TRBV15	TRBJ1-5	CATSRVTGTGSNQPQHF	TGTGCCACCAGCAGAGTAACGGGGACAGGGTCGAATCAGCCCCAGCATTTT
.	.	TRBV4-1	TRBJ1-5	CASSQRDNQPQHF	TGCGCCAGCAGCCAAAGAGACAATCAGCCCCAGCATTTT
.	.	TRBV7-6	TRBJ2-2	CASSLRGSRTGELFF	TGTGCCAGCAGCTTAAGAGGGAGTAGGACCGGGGAGCTGTTTTTT
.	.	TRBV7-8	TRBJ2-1	CASSLISGGDEQFF	TGTGCCAGCAGCTTAATCTCAGGCGGGGATGAGCAGTTCTTC
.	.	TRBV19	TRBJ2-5	CASSKGHIQETQYF	TGTGCCAGTAGTAAGGGACATATCCAAGAGACCCAGTACTTC
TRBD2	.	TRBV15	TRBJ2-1	CATSRSSGGANEQFF	TGTGCCACCAGCAGATCTAGCGGGGGGGCCAATGAGCAGTTCTTC
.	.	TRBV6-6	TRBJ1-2	CASSYRTEANYGYTF	TGTGCCAGCAGTTATAGGACAGAAGCTAACTATGGCTACACCTTC
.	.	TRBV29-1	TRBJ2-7	CSANFHGGTYEQYF	TGCAGCGCCAACTTCCATGGGGGGACCTACGAGCAGTACTTC
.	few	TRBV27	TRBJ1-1	CASSLFLNTEAFF	TGTGCCAGCAGTCTCTTTCTGAACACTGAAGCTTTCTTT
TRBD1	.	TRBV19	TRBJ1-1	CASSRVQGSGLGTEAFF	TGTGCCAGTAGTCGAGTACAGGGGAGCGGTCTTGGCACTGAAGCTTTCTTT
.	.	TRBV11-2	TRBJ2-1	CASSTRGEGTYNEQFF	TGTGCCAGCAGCACGAGGGGGGAGGGAACCTACAATGAGCAGTTCTTC
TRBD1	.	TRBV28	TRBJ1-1	CASSLRGLGTEAFF	TGTGCCAGCAGTTTAAGGGGGCTGGGCACTGAAGCTTTCTTT
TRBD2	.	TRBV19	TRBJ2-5	CASSTGLEETQYF	TGTGCCAGTAGTACGGGACTAGAAGAGACCCAGTACTTC